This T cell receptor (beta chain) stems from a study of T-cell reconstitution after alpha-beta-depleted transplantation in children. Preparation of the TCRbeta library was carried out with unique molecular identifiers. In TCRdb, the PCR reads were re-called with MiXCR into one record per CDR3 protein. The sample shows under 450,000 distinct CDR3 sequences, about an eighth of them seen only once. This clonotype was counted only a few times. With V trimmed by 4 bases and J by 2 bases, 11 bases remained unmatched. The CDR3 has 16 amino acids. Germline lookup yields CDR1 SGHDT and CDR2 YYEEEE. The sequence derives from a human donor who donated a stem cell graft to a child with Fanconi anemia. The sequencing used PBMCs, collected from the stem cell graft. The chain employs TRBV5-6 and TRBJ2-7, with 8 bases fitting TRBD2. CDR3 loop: CASSPHPVSGAYEQYF. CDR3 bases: TGTGCCAGCAGCCCCCACCCCGTTAGCGGGGCCTACGAGCAGTACTTC.